The 14 T cell receptor beta chains below come from one sample, sequenced in a study of blood T cell repertoires in COVID-19. The protocol was immunoSEQ multiplex PCR, while the TCRdb copy is restricted to in-frame clones and leaves out a portion. Among over 250,000 clones listed, around nine tenths were seen once. Sample: PBMCs or T cells enriched from blood (not recorded which). These receptors originate from a man aged 60-69 years who had recovered from COVID-19.

The genes are TRBV12-3 or TRBV12-4 and TRBJ1-1, with 8 bases matching TRBD1. The V and J ends lost 7 bases and 5 bases, in that order; junction bases with no gene match: 6. CDR3 length: 13 amino acids. The CDR3 loop reads CASITGGKTEAFF. The CDR3 nucleotides read TGTGCCAGCATCACAGGGGGAAAGACTGAAGCTTTCTTT.

The rearrangement links TRBV19 to TRBJ1-6; no definite D call. The germline V and J ends were trimmed by 4 bases and 8 bases, with 18 bases remaining between them. Germline loops: CDR1 LNHDA, CDR2 SQIVND (reference sequence). CDR3 length: 16 residues. The CDR3: CASSTQYPRLDSPLHF. CDR3 in DNA: TGTGCCAGTAGTACACAATACCCCCGCCTGGATTCACCCCTCCACTTT.

This rearrangement joins TRBV2 to TRBJ1-4; TRBD1 is a possible D gene (6 bases). The ends were cut back, 7 bases at V and 4 bases at J, with 28 bases in the middle. The germline gives CDR1 SNHLY, CDR2 FYNNEI. The CDR3 runs to 19 residues. The CDR3 reads CASTTFGTRIPKNNEKLFF. The DNA for the CDR3 is TGTGCCAGCACCACATTTGGGACACGCATTCCGAAAAATAATGAAAAACTGTTTTTT.

The CDR3 DNA reads as TGTGCCAGCAGCCAGGGACAGGGACTGAATCAGCCCCAGCATTTT. Translated: CASSQGQGLNQPQHF. The chain carries TRBV5-5 and TRBJ1-5, with 9 nucleotides matching TRBD1. Germline lookup yields CDR1 SGHKS and CDR2 YYEKEE (reference sequence). V lost 4 bases to trimming and J lost 4 bases; unmatched junction nucleotides: 6. The CDR3 is 15 residues long.

This chain uses TRBV19 with TRBJ1-2; the D gene is possibly TRBD1 (5 bases). The ends were cut back, 8 bases at V and 8 bases at J, with 12 bases in the middle. There are 11 residues in the CDR3. CDR1 and CDR2 from the germline V gene are LNHDA and SQIVND (reference sequence). The CDR3 here is CASGGGLGYTF. Here the CDR3 DNA reads TGTGCCAGTGGGGGAGGACTCGGCTACACCTTC.

The V gene is TRBV7-3, the J gene TRBJ2-2, with D perhaps matching TRBD1 (6 bases). The germline CDR1 and CDR2 sequences are SGHTA and FQGTGA. The CDR3 spans 14 residues. The V end lost 4 bases, the J end lost 6 bases, and 12 bases lay between the germline ends. CDR3 residues: CASSSSGVAGELFF. In DNA, the CDR3 is TGTGCCAGCAGCTCCTCAGGGGTTGCCGGGGAGCTGTTTTTT.

This chain uses TRBV11-2 with TRBJ2-7; tentative D call: TRBD1 (7 bases). The germline V gene encodes CDR1 SGHAT and CDR2 FQNNGV. V lost 5 bases to trimming and J lost 4 bases, with 12 bases between them. There are 13 residues in the CDR3. CDR3 sequence (DNA): TGTGCCAGCAGCCCAGGGGGGACATACGAGCAGTACTTC. Translation gives CASSPGGTYEQYF.

The chain employs TRBV11-1 and TRBJ1-3; 7 positions match TRBD1. This CDR3 has 14 residues. V lost 5 bases and J lost 5; bases outside the gene matches: 6. CDR1 is SGHAT, CDR2 FQDESV, per germline (reference sequence). CDR3 nucleotides: TGTGCCAGCAGCATAACGACAGGGAGAAACACCATATATTTT. This gives the protein CASSITTGRNTIYF.

The gene calls are TRBV24-1 and TRBJ1-1, with 7 bases lining up with TRBD1. Germline V lookup: CDR1 KGHDR, CDR2 SFDVKD. The CDR3 runs 15 residues. V lost 5 bases to trimming and J lost 0 bases; unmatched junction nucleotides: 5. Here the CDR3 DNA reads TGTGCCACCAGTGGGACAGGAAACATGAACACTGAAGCTTTCTTT. Its protein is CATSGTGNMNTEAFF.

This chain uses TRBV12-3 or TRBV12-4 with TRBJ1-1; D gene uncertain. Trimming stripped 6 bases from V and 6 bases from J, with 11 bases between. The CDR3 has 12 amino acids. CDR3 DNA: TGTGCCAGCAGCAATGGCAGATCTGAAGCTTTCTTT. Amino acids: CASSNGRSEAFF.

The V gene is TRBV6-5, the J gene TRBJ1-6; 8 bases match TRBD1. The V and J ends lost 6 bases and 9 bases, in that order; junction bases with no gene match: 7. From germline, CDR1 is MNHEY and CDR2 SVGAGI. The CDR3 consists of 14 residues. The DNA of the CDR3 is TGTGCCAGCAGGGAGCAGGGGGCACGTTCACCCCTCCACTTT. This codes for CASREQGARSPLHF.

V is TRBV7-6 and J is TRBJ2-7; 7 nucleotides match TRBD1. V lost 0 bases, J lost 0 bases, and 5 bases stayed unmatched. CDR1 is SGHVS and CDR2 is FNYEAQ in the germline V gene. This CDR3 is 16 amino acids long. CDR3 nucleotides: TGTGCCAGCAGCTTAGCATCCCGGGACAGCTCCTACGAGCAGTACTTC. Amino acid sequence: CASSLASRDSSYEQYF.

The chain uses TRBV12-3 or TRBV12-4 and TRBJ2-4, with D hard to call. V lost 4 bases to trimming and J lost 6 bases, with 4 bases between them. The CDR3 has 11 residues. The CDR3 coding sequence is TGTGCCAGCAGTTGGAGAAACATTCAGTACTTC. Protein product: CASSWRNIQYF.

The gene calls are TRBV9 and TRBJ2-1; D gene uncertain. Trimming pared 0 bases from V and 6 bases from J, leaving 13 bases between. Germline values: CDR1 SGDLS, CDR2 YYNGEE. This CDR3 contains 15 residues. The DNA of the CDR3 is TGTGCCAGCAGCGTAGAGTCATCTTCAGGCAATGAGCAGTTCTTC. This gives the protein CASSVESSSGNEQFF.